This entry is about one T cell receptor beta chain. The antigen remains unidentified. This specimen comes from a study of siplizumab effects on memory and regulatory T cells. The germline V gene encodes CDR1 MGHDK and CDR2 SYGVNS. The CDR3 consists of 11 residues. The V gene lost 6 bases and the J gene lost 3 bases, with 3 bases spanning the gap. Assay: immunoSEQ multiplex PCR; the TCRdb copy retains only in-frame clones and omits some. In the table there are over 45,000 clones, about 98% of which are singletons. Study-wide results and caveats: The naive T cell population seemed more diverse than memory cells and seemed a major contributor to the alloresponse. Mappable alloreactive CD4+ clones averaged roughly 69% Treg-derived with siplizumab versus about 27% in controls. Naive versus memory phenotype went unassigned for roughly 75-96% of proliferating CD4+ or CD8+ clones.

This clonotype was sampled from a human donor in good health. The chain has TRBV25-1 and TRBJ2-1, with D unresolved. Material: naive CD8+ T cells sorted from blood. This chain's CDR3 is CASSDYNEQFF. The DNA for the CDR3 is TGTGCCAGCAGCGACTACAATGAGCAGTTCTTC.